This entry concerns a single T cell receptor beta chain. No antigen is known for it. Both 60 Vbeta primers and 13 Jbeta primers went into the PCR. Libraries were prepared by immunoSEQ multiplex PCR; TCRdb keeps only in-frame clonotypes and omits some of them. The table has 120,000 or so clones, around 73% seen once. These data belong to a study of cytomegalovirus exposure and HLA in healthy donors. Germline lookup yields CDR1 MNHEY and CDR2 SMNVEV (reference sequence). Trimming stripped 0 bases from V and 1 base from J, with 9 bases between. The CDR3 consists of 15 residues. Study-level points and caveats: In a later analysis, TCR beta V- and J-gene trimming was associated with a missense DCLRE1C variant. About 87% or about 30% of the time was how often most TCR beta V segments were productive, according to an earlier analysis. The majority of CMV-associated TCR beta chains were reported as apparently HLA-restricted in a later analysis.

The source is a young man in good health and CMV-seropositive. The rearrangement uses TRBV27 and TRBJ1-2; possibly TRBD1 for D (5 bases). Material: PBMCs. CDR3 protein: CASSLSGDGNYGYTF. CDR3 sequence (DNA): TGTGCCAGCAGTTTATCAGGGGATGGTAACTATGGCTACACCTTC.